This T cell receptor beta chain was found in a study of early T cells in non-severe SARS-CoV-2 infection. TCRdb reanalysed the 5' RACE reads using MiXCR and keeps one entry per CDR3 protein. The data contain 100,000 or so distinct CDR3 sequences, roughly 15% of them singletons. Only a few counts were recorded for this clonotype. This CDR3 is 13 amino acids long. The germline V and J ends were trimmed by 3 bases and 3 bases, with 9 bases remaining between them. The germline gives CDR1 MDHEN, CDR2 SYDVKM. This sample comprised whole blood, obtained at baseline. The TCR originated in an adult who was a healthcare worker with PCR-confirmed SARS-CoV-2 infection or an uninfected control (not recorded which). The gene calls are TRBV28 and TRBJ2-7; D possibly corresponds to TRBD2 (5 bases). The chain's CDR3 is CASSLDGGYEQYF. The CDR3 coding sequence is TGTGCCAGCAGTTTGGACGGAGGCTACGAGCAGTACTTC. The whole variable domain, filled in from reference TRBV28 and TRBJ2-7, reads DVKVTQSSRYLVKRTGEKVFLECVQDMDHENMFWYRQDPGLGLRLIYFSYDVKMKEKGDIPEGYSVSREKKERFSLILESASTNQTSMYLCASSLDGGYEQYFGPGTRLTVT.